The clone carrying this T cell receptor beta chain was seen a handful of times. Produced via immunoSEQ multiplex PCR; TCRdb's table is partial and in-frame only. The data hold tens of thousands of clones, with around 30% observed a single time. This sample is drawn from a study of sequential checkpoint blockade in melanoma. Treatment: randomized to nivolumab then ipilimumab (arm A) or the reverse (arm B). Germline CDR1 KGHSH, CDR2 LQKENI. The CDR3 loop spans 13 amino acids. V lost 5 bases and J lost 7, with 9 bases in between. The receptor comes from a human donor with melanoma. The V and J genes are TRBV18 and TRBJ1-6, with D unclear. The sequencing here drew on tumor tissue (inferred from file names), taken from a patient given nivolumab and ipilimumab in sequence. In DNA form, the CDR3 reads TGTGCCAGCTCATCCGATCGGAATTCACCCCTCCACTTT. Translated, it gives CASSSDRNSPLHF.